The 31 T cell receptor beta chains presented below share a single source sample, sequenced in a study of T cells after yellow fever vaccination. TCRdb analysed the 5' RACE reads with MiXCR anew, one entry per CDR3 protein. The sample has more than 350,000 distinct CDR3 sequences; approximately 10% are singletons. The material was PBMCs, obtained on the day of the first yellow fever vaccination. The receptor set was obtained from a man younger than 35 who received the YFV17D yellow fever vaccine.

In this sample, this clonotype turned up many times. CDR3 sequence (DNA): TGCGCCAGCAGCTCCGACAGAGAAGAGACCCAGTACTTC. Translating it yields CASSSDREETQYF. The genes are TRBV5-1 and TRBJ2-5; D is possibly TRBD1 (5 bases). Trimming shortened V by 3 bases and J by 3 bases, and 9 bases separated the two germline ends. The germline V gene encodes CDR1 SGHRS and CDR2 YFSETQ. This CDR3 spans 13 amino acids.

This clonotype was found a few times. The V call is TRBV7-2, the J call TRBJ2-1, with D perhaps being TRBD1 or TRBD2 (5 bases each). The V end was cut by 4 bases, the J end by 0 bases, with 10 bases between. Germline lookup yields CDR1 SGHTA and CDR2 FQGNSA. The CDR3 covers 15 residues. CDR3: CASSSRGLSYNEQFF. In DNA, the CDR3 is TGTGCCAGCAGCTCACGGGGCCTCTCCTACAATGAGCAGTTCTTC.

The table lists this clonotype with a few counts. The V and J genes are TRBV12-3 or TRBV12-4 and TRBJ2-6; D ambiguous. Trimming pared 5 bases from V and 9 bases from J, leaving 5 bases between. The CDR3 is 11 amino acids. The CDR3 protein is CASSRVNVLTF. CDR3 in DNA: TGTGCCAGCAGTAGGGTCAACGTCCTGACTTTC.

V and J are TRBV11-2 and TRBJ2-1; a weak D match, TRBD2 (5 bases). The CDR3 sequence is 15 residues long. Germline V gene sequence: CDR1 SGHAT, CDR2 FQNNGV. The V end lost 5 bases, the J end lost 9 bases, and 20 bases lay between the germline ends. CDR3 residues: CASSHRLYYLGEQFF. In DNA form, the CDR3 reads TGTGCCAGCAGCCACCGACTATACTACTTAGGTGAGCAGTTCTTC.

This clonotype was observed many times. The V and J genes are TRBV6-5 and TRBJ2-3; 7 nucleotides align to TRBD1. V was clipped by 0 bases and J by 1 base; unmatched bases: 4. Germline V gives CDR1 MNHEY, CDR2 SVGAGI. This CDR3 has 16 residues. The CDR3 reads CASSYSTGSGTDTQYF. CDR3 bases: TGTGCCAGCAGTTACTCGACAGGGAGTGGCACAGATACGCAGTATTTT.

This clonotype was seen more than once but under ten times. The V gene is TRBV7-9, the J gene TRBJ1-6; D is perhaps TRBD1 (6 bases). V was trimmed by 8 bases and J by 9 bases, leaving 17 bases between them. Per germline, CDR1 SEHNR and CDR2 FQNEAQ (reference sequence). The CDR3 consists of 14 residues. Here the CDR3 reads CASGEITGSSPLHF. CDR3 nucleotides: TGTGCCAGCGGGGAAATTACAGGGAGTTCACCCCTCCACTTT.

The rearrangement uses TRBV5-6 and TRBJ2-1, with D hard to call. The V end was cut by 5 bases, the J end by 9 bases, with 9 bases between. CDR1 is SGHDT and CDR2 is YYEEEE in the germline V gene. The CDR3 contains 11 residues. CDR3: CASRLIGEQFF. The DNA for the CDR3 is TGTGCCAGCAGGTTGATCGGTGAGCAGTTCTTC.

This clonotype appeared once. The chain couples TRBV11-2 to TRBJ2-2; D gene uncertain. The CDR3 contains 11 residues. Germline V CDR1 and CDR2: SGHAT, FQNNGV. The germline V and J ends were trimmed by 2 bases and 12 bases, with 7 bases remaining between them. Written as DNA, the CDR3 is TGTGCCAGCAGCTTACCCAGGCAGCTGTTTTTT. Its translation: CASSLPRQLFF.

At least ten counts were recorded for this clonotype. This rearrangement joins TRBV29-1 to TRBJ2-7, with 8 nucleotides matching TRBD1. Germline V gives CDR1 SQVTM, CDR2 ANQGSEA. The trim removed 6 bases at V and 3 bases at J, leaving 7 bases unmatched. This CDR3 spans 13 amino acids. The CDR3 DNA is TGCAGCGTAAAGGGACAGGATTTCTACGAGCAGTACTTC. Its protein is CSVKGQDFYEQYF.

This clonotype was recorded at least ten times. Written as DNA, the CDR3 is TGCAGCGTAATTCCGAGCGGCACAGATACGCAGTATTTT. Translating gives CSVIPSGTDTQYF. The chain combines TRBV29-1 with TRBJ2-3; D gene ambiguous. There are 13 residues in the CDR3. CDR1 is SQVTM and CDR2 is ANQGSEA in the germline V gene. V was trimmed by 6 bases and J by 1 base, leaving 11 bases between them.

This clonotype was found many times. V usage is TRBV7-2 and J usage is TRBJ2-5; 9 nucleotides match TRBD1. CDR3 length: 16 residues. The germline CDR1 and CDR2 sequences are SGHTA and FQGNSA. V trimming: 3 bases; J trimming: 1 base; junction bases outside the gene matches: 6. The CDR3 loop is CASSLGPGQGQETQYF. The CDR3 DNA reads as TGTGCCAGCAGCTTGGGTCCGGGACAGGGCCAAGAGACCCAGTACTTC.

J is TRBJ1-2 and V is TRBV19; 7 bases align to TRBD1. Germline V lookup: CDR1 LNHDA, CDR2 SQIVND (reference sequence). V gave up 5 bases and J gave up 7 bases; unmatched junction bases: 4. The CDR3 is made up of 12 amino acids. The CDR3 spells CASSETGFGYTF. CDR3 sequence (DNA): TGTGCCAGTAGTGAGACAGGGTTTGGCTACACCTTC.

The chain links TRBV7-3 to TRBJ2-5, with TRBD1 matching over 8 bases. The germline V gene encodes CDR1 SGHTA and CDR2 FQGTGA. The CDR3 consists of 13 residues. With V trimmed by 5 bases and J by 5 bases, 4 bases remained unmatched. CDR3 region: CASSIDRGETQYF. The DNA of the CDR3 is TGTGCCAGCAGCATCGACAGGGGCGAGACCCAGTACTTC.

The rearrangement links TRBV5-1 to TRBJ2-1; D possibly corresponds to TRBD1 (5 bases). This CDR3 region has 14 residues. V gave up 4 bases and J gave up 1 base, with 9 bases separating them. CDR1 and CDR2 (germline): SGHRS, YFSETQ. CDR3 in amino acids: CASSTTASYNEQFF. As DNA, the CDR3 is TGCGCCAGCAGCACGACAGCTTCCTACAATGAGCAGTTCTTC. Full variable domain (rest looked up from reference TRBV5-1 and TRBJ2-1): KAGVTQTPRYLIKTRGQQVTLSCSPISGHRSVSWYQQTPGQGLQFLFEYFSETQRNKGNFPGRFSGRQFSNSRSEMNVSTLELGDSALYLCASSTTASYNEQFFGPGTRLTVL.

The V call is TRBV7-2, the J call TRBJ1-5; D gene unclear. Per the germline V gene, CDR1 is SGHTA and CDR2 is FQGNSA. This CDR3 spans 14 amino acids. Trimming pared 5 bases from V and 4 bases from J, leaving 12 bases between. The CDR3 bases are TGTGCCAGCAGCGCGGCCTACGGTAATCAGCCCCAGCATTTT. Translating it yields CASSAAYGNQPQHF. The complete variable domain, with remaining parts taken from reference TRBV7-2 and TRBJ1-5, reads GAGVSQSPSNKVTEKGKDVELRCDPISGHTALYWYRQSLGQGLEFLIYFQGNSAPDKSGLPSDRFSAERTGGSVSTLTIQRTQQEDSAVYLCASSAAYGNQPQHFGDGTRLSIL.

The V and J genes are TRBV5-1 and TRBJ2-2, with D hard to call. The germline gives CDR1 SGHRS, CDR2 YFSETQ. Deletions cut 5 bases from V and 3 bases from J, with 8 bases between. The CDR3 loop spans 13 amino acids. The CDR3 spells CASRGSYTGELFF. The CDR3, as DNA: TGCGCCAGCAGGGGCAGTTACACCGGGGAGCTGTTTTTT.

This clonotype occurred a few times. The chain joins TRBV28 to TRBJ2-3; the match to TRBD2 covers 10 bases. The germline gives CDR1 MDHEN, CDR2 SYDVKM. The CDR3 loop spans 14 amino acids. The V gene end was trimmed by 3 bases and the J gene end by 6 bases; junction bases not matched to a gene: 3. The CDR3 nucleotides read TGTGCCAGCAGTTTCAGCGGGGGGGTTGATACGCAGTATTTT. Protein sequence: CASSFSGGVDTQYF.

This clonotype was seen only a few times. CDR3 DNA sequence: TGCAGCGTTGAATCCAGGGGTAAGACCCAGTACTTC. Its translation: CSVESRGKTQYF. The chain is built from TRBV29-1 and TRBJ2-5, with a possible D match to TRBD1 (6 bases). The CDR3 has 12 amino acids. Trimming stripped 2 bases from V and 6 bases from J, with 10 bases between. In germline, CDR1 is SQVTM, CDR2 ANQGSEA.

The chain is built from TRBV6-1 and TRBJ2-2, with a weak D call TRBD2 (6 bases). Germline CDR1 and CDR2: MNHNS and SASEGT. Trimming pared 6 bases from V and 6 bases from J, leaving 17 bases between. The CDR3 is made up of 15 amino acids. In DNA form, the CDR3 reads TGTGCCAGCAGCCTCAACGGGGGAACAGCCGGGGAGCTGTTTTTT. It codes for CASSLNGGTAGELFF.

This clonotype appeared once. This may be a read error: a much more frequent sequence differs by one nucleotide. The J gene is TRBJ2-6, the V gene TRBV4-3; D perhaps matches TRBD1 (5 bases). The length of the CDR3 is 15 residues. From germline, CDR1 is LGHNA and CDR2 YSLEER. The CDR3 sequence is CASSQERSGANILTF. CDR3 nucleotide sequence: TGCGCCAGCAGCCAAGAGAGGTCTGGGGCCAACATCCTGACTTTC.

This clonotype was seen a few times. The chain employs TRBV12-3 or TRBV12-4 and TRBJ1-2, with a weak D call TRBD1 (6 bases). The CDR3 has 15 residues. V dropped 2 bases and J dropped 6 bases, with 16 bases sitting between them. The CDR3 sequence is CASSLTLEGVDGYTF. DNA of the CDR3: TGTGCCAGCAGTTTAACACTGGAGGGGGTGGATGGCTACACCTTC.

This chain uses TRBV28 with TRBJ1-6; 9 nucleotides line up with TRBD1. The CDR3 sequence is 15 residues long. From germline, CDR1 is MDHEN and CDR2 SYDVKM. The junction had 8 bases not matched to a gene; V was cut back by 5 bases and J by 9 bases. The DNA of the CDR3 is TGTGCCAGCAGTCCCGAGACAGGGGGGGCTTCACCCCTCCACTTT. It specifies CASSPETGGASPLHF.

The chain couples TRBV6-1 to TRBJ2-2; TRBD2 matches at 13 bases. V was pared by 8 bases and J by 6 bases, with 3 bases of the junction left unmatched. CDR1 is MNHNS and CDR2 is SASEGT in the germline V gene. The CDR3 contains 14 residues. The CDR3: CASPGTSGAGELFF. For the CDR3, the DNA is TGTGCCAGCCCCGGGACTAGCGGGGCCGGGGAGCTGTTTTTT.

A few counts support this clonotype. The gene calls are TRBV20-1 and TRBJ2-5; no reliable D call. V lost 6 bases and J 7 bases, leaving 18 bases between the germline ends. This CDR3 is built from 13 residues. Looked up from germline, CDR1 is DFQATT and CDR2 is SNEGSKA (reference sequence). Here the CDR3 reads CSAAPGPWGTQYF. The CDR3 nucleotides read TGCAGTGCCGCCCCTGGCCCTTGGGGGACCCAGTACTTC.

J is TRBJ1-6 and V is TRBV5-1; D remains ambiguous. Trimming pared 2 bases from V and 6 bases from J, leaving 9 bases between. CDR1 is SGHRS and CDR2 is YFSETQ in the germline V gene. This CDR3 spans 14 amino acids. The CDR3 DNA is TGCGCCAGCAGCTTAAGGTCTCCTAATTCACCCCTCCACTTT. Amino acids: CASSLRSPNSPLHF. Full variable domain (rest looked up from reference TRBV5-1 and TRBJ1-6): KAGVTQTPRYLIKTRGQQVTLSCSPISGHRSVSWYQQTPGQGLQFLFEYFSETQRNKGNFPGRFSGRQFSNSRSEMNVSTLELGDSALYLCASSLRSPNSPLHFGNGTRLTVT.

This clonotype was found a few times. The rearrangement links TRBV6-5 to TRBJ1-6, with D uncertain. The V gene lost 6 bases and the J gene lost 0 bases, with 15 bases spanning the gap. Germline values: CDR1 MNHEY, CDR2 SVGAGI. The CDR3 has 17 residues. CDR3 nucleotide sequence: TGTGCCAGCAGACTCCGGGCCGATAGCTCCTATAATTCACCCCTCCACTTT. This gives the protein CASRLRADSSYNSPLHF.

For the CDR3, the DNA is TGCGCCAGCTCTCTCGAAAGGGCCTATGGCTACACCTTC. The encoded protein is CASSLERAYGYTF. The chain combines TRBV5-1 with TRBJ1-2, with D unclear. The germline V gene encodes CDR1 SGHRS and CDR2 YFSETQ. V lost 7 bases, J lost 4 bases, and 14 bases lay in between. The CDR3 is made up of 13 amino acids.

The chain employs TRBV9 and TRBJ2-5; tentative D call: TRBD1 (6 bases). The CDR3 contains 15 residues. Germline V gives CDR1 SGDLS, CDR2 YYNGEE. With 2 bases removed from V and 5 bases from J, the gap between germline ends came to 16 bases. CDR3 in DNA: TGTGCCAGCAGCGTCGGCCAGGGGAGTGAGGAGACCCAGTACTTC. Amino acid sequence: CASSVGQGSEETQYF.

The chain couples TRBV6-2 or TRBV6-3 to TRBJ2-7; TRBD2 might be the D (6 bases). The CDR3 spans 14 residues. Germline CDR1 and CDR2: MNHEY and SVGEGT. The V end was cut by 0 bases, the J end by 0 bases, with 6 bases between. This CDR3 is CASSYSTSSYEQYV. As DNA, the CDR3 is TGTGCCAGCAGTTACTCGACTAGCTCCTACGAGCAGTACGTC.

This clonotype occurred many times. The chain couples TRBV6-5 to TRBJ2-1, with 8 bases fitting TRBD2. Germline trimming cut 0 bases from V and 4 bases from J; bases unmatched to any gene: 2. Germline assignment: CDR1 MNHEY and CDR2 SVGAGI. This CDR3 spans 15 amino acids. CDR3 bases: TGTGCCAGCAGTTACTCCGGGGGGGCGTACAATGAGCAGTTCTTC. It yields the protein CASSYSGGAYNEQFF.

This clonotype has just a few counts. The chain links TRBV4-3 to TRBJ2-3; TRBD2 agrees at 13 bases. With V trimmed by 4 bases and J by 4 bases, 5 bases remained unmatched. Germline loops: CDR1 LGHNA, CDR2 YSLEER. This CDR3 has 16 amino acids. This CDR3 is CASSLSLAGGPDTQYF. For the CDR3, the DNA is TGCGCCAGCAGCCTATCACTAGCGGGGGGGCCAGATACGCAGTATTTT.